This T cell receptor (beta chain) was sequenced during a study of immune cell composition in non-small cell lung cancer. Whole-study findings and limits: Overall clonality, unlike maximal tumour-associated clone frequency, did not predict TIL reactivity. Squamous carcinomas (approximately 80%) more often had tumour-associated clones >0.5% than adenocarcinomas (around 33%). Tumour TCR-beta clonality was not significantly tied to smoking pack-years.

After removal of 5 bases from V and 1 base from J, the junction contained 14 bases not matched to a gene. CDR1 and CDR2 (germline): SGHAT, FQNNGV. This CDR3 has 19 residues. In the case of this clone: Its antigen is not identified.

Normal lung sampling was at least 3 cm from the tumour, as distant as possible. Produced via immunoSEQ multiplex PCR; TCRdb's table is partial and in-frame only. The table records about 2,800 clones, around 80% of them present only once. V is TRBV11-2 and J is TRBJ2-4; 10 bases line up with TRBD2. The specimen was non-adjacent lung tissue. This TCR was sampled from a human donor with non-small cell lung cancer. The CDR3 protein is CASSPPGAGGPGAKNIQYF. CDR3 in DNA: TGTGCCAGCAGCCCCCCGGGAGCGGGGGGGCCCGGGGCCAAAAACATTCAGTACTTC.